The 16 T cell receptor beta chains below all came from one sample that was sequenced in a study of cytomegalovirus exposure and HLA in healthy donors (dated by TCRdb to about 2017). Receptor amplification or capture employed the immunoSEQ multiplex PCR assay. The multiplex PCR relied on a mix of 60 forward primers for TCR Vbeta segments and 13 reverse primers for TCR Jbeta segments. Not all clones reach the TCRdb copy of this immuneACCESS table, which keeps in-frame sequences only. Checked studies attribute under half of the gap to unresolved V genes and leave the rest unexplained. The table for this sample lists over 250,000 clones; 72% of them were counted only once. The leading ten clones occupy 2% to 2.5% of the sample. The sequenced sample consisted of PBMCs. The receptor source for this set is a female donor in good health and CMV-seronegative.

This rearrangement joins TRBV4-2 to TRBJ2-7; TRBD1 agrees at 11 bases. Trimming took 4 bases from V and 6 from J; bases not matched to a gene: 14. There are 17 residues in the CDR3. Germline V gene sequence: CDR1 LGHNA, CDR2 YNFKEQ. The CDR3 here is CASSLVRTGGAGGEQYF. CDR3 DNA: TGTGCCAGCAGCCTCGTGAGGACAGGGGGCGCGGGTGGCGAGCAGTACTTC.

J is TRBJ2-5 and V is TRBV5-1, with D possibly TRBD2 on 5 matching bases. The J call could be wrong; TRBJ2-7 is a better fit for the DNA end. The germline V gene encodes CDR1 SGHRS and CDR2 YFSETQ. This CDR3 spans 16 amino acids. The CDR3, as DNA: TGCGCCAGCAGCTTGGGGTTCCGGACTTCCTCCTACGAGCAGTACTTC. This gives the protein CASSLGFRTSSYEQYF.

This clone was detected a few times. This rearrangement joins TRBV5-6 to TRBJ2-3, with D possibly TRBD2 on 6 matching bases. Germline values: CDR1 SGHDT, CDR2 YYEEEE. The CDR3 totals 17 residues. V dropped 0 bases and J dropped 6 bases, with 20 bases sitting between them. CDR3 DNA: TGTGCCAGCAGCTTGGAAACGGGCGGGGATCGATCGGATACGCAGTATTTT. Its translation: CASSLETGGDRSDTQYF.

The gene calls are TRBV21-1 and TRBJ1-2; the table's D gene call, TRBD1, was not cross checked with the DNA. TRBV21-1 is listed as a pseudogene. CDR3 length equals 13 residues. The CDR3 loop reads CASSQDHIYGYTF. CDR3 in DNA: TGTGCCAGCAGCCAAGACCACATCTATGGCTACACCTTC.

Notes on this clone: The same CDR3 arises from other DNA sequences in this sample as well. This chain uses TRBV15 with TRBJ1-3, with 8 positions matching TRBD1. J lost 4 bases, V lost 5 bases, and 4 bases had no gene match. Germline V gene lookup returns CDR1 LNHNV and CDR2 YYDKDF (reference sequence). CDR3 length equals 14 residues. Here the CDR3 DNA reads TGTGCCACCAGCGGAACAGGGGGAGGAAACACCATATATTTT. This codes for CATSGTGGGNTIYF. The full variable domain, rest sourced from reference TRBV15 and TRBJ1-3, is DAMVIQNPRYQVTQFGKPVTLSCSQTLNHNVMYWYQQKSSQAPKLLFHYYDKDFNNEADTPDNFQSRRPNTSFCFLDIRSPGLGDTAMYLCATSGTGGGNTIYFGEGSWLTVV.

This clone occurred once. V is TRBV15 and J is TRBJ2-5; 7 bases line up with TRBD2. The CDR3 is made up of 14 amino acids. With 0 bases clipped from V and 4 bases from J, the junction kept 2 bases outside the gene matches. Germline assignment: CDR1 LNHNV and CDR2 YYDKDF (reference sequence). The DNA for the CDR3 is TGTGCCACCAGCAGAGATTTAGCGGGAGAGACCCAGTACTTC. Translating gives CATSRDLAGETQYF.

This chain uses TRBV7-3 with TRBJ2-3, with D tentatively TRBD1 (5 bases). The V gene lost 0 bases and the J gene lost 0 bases, with 16 bases spanning the gap. The CDR3 covers 18 residues. Germline CDR1 SGHTA, CDR2 FQGTGA. This CDR3 is CASSLTARQQTSTDTQYF. In nucleotides, the CDR3 is TGTGCCAGCAGCTTAACCGCCCGACAGCAAACTAGCACAGATACGCAGTATTTT.

This chain joins TRBV7-3 and TRBJ2-3, with 12 bases fitting TRBD2. The V segment lost 2 bases and the J segment 5 bases; nucleotides outside the gene matches: 17. Germline V gene sequence: CDR1 SGHTA, CDR2 FQGTGA. The CDR3 loop spans 20 amino acids. The CDR3 region is CASSLRGLAGGPGREDTQYF. The DNA for the CDR3 is TGTGCCAGCAGCTTACGTGGGCTAGCGGGAGGGCCAGGACGGGAAGATACGCAGTATTTT. The whole variable domain, filled in from reference TRBV7-3 and TRBJ2-3, reads GAGVSQTPSNKVTEKGKYVELRCDPISGHTALYWYRQSLGQGPEFLIYFQGTGAADDSGLPNDRFFAVRPEGSVSTLKIQRTERGDSAVYLCASSLRGLAGGPGREDTQYFGPGTRLTVL.

The chain links TRBV18 to TRBJ2-5; no reliable D call. The tail of the sequence fits TRBJ2-7 better, so the J call may be wrong. The length of the CDR3 is 15 residues. CDR1 is KGHSH and CDR2 is LQKENI in the germline V gene. CDR3 DNA sequence: TGTGCCAGCTCACCCAAGGAGCAGAGATCCTACGAGCAGTACTTC. This encodes CASSPKEQRSYEQYF.

CDR3: CASSFQGGSYYEQYF. CDR3 coding DNA: TGTGCCAGCAGCTTCCAGGGCGGGAGCTACTACGAGCAGTACTTC. The chain joins TRBV6-5 to TRBJ2-7, with TRBD2 identical over 7 bases. Per the germline V gene, CDR1 is MNHEY and CDR2 is SVGAGI. The CDR3 covers 15 residues. V gave up 6 bases and J gave up 3 bases; unmatched junction bases: 11.

This rearrangement joins TRBV28 to TRBJ2-7; 7 bases fit TRBD2. This CDR3 has 14 residues. The J segment lost 4 bases and the V segment lost 7 bases, leaving 10 bases of the junction unmatched. CDR1 is MDHEN, CDR2 SYDVKM, per germline. The CDR3 nucleotides read TGTGCCAGCACTCCCCGGACTAGTCAGTACGAGCAGTACTTC. Amino acids: CASTPRTSQYEQYF.

CDR3 region: CASSLSGRKGYSPLHF. The CDR3 DNA reads as TGTGCCAGCAGCCTGAGTGGGAGGAAAGGATATTCACCCCTCCACTTT. V usage is TRBV7-9 and J usage is TRBJ1-6; no clear D. Germline CDR1 and CDR2: SEHNR and FQNEAQ (reference sequence). The germline V and J ends were trimmed by 5 bases and 8 bases, with 19 bases remaining between them. The CDR3 extends over 16 amino acids.

This clone was seen a handful of times. This chain links TRBV7-9 with TRBJ1-2; 7 bases fit TRBD1. Germline CDR1 is SEHNR and CDR2 is FQNEAQ (reference sequence). The CDR3 is 12 amino acids. The CDR3 here is CSILVTGNGYTF. In nucleotides, the CDR3 is TGTTCCATACTCGTGACAGGGAATGGCTACACCTTC.

The chain couples TRBV7-2 to TRBJ1-2; 8 bases map to TRBD1. Germline V gene lookup returns CDR1 SGHTA and CDR2 FQGNSA. The trim removed 5 bases at V and 2 bases at J, leaving 7 bases unmatched. CDR3 length: 15 residues. The CDR3: CASSQDRVINYGYTF. The CDR3 region has the DNA TGTGCCAGCAGCCAGGACAGGGTAATCAACTATGGCTACACCTTC.

The V gene is TRBV27, the J gene TRBJ2-6; 9 positions agree with TRBD2. Germline V gives CDR1 MNHEY, CDR2 SMNVEV (reference sequence). The CDR3 is 18 amino acids. J was trimmed by 0 bases and V by 3 bases; bases with no gene match: 6. This chain's CDR3 is CASSFQLAGNSGANVLTF. The CDR3 bases are TGTGCCAGCAGTTTTCAACTAGCGGGTAACTCTGGGGCCAACGTCCTGACTTTC.

The J gene is TRBJ2-5, the V gene TRBV6-1; 12 bases match TRBD2. Germline V CDR1 and CDR2: MNHNS, SASEGT. V gave up 1 base and J gave up 4 bases; unmatched junction bases: 10. This CDR3 is built from 18 residues. The CDR3 coding sequence is TGTGCCAGCAGTGAAGGAGGGGCCCTACTAGCGGGAGGAGAGACCCAGTACTTC. Amino acid sequence: CASSEGGALLAGGETQYF.